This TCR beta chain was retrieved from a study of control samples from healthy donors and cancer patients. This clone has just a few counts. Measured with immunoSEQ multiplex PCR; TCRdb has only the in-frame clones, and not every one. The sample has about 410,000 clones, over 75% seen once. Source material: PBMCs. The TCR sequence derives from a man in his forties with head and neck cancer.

This chain's CDR3 is CASSQEVMNTEAFF. The CDR3, as DNA: TGTGCCAGCAGCCAAGAAGTTATGAACACTGAAGCTTTCTTT. V gene TRBV3-1 (or the pseudogene TRBV3-2) combines with J gene TRBJ1-1; no reliable D call. Per germline, CDR1 LGHDT and CDR2 YNNKEL (reference sequence). V lost 0 bases and J 0 bases, leaving 5 bases between the germline ends. The CDR3 totals 14 residues.